A single sample gave rise to the 9 T cell receptor beta chains below, sequenced in a study of shared clonotypes between healthy human individuals. Produced via immunoSEQ multiplex PCR; TCRdb's table is partial and in-frame only. The sample holds around 1.5 million clones; under 99% are singletons and the top ten take 0.4% to 0.55%. The sample consisted of naive CD4+ T cells sorted from blood. Subset here: CD45RA+ positively selected. The origin of the receptors is a man aged 30 to 45 in good health.

The chain links TRBV29-1 to TRBJ2-1; D unresolved. The germline CDR1 and CDR2 sequences are SQVTM and ANQGSEA. The CDR3 has 10 residues. The germline V and J ends were trimmed by 7 bases and 0 bases, with 1 base remaining between them. The CDR3 loop is CSASYNEQFF. The CDR3 DNA reads as TGCAGCGCCTCCTACAATGAGCAGTTCTTC.

The chain combines TRBV7-9 with TRBJ2-7; D is possibly TRBD2 (6 bases). V lost 4 bases and J 8 bases, leaving 18 bases between the germline ends. In germline, CDR1 is SEHNR, CDR2 FQNEAQ (reference sequence). This CDR3 spans 14 amino acids. CDR3 in DNA: TGTGCCAGCAGCTCGGACCTGCTAGGGAGGAAGCAGTACTTC. This encodes CASSSDLLGRKQYF.

In regard to this clone: This CDR3 is also generated by other DNA sequences in the sample. The J gene is TRBJ2-5, the V gene TRBV5-1, with D perhaps given as TRBD1 or TRBD2 (5 bases each). Germline CDR1 reads SGHRS; CDR2 reads YFSETQ. Trimming cost V 0 bases and J 5 bases, with 11 bases left between them. The CDR3 covers 14 residues. The CDR3 here is CASSLGRAGETQYF. Here the CDR3 DNA reads TGCGCCAGCAGCTTGGGGCGGGCAGGGGAGACCCAGTACTTC.

The chain employs TRBV7-2 and TRBJ2-7; 9 nucleotides line up with TRBD1. CDR1 and CDR2 (germline): SGHTA, FQGNSA. The CDR3 is made up of 14 amino acids. The V segment lost 6 bases and the J segment 7 bases; nucleotides outside the gene matches: 10. The CDR3 loop is CASRAKGQGVEQYF. CDR3 bases: TGTGCCAGCAGGGCGAAGGGACAGGGAGTAGAGCAGTACTTC.

This clone appeared a single time. The V and J genes are TRBV4-2 and TRBJ2-1, with 9 positions matching TRBD2. The CDR3 has 14 residues. The V segment lost 4 bases and the J segment 3 bases; nucleotides outside the gene matches: 1. CDR1 and CDR2 from the germline V gene are LGHNA and YNFKEQ. CDR3 nucleotide sequence: TGTGCCAGCAGCCGGACTAGCGACTACAATGAGCAGTTCTTC. Encoded protein: CASSRTSDYNEQFF.

The V and J genes are TRBV10-3 and TRBJ2-1; D uncertain. The CDR3 runs 14 residues. V was trimmed by 2 bases and J by 10 bases, leaving 15 bases between them. Germline V gives CDR1 ENHRY, CDR2 SYGVKD. CDR3 in amino acids: CAISEKVRDWEQFF. CDR3 coding DNA: TGTGCCATCAGTGAGAAGGTTAGGGATTGGGAGCAGTTCTTC.

The CDR3 DNA is TGTGCCAGCTCACCACCCGCCAGGGCGCGCACTGAAGCTTTCTTT. It is translated as CASSPPARARTEAFF. The genes are TRBV18 and TRBJ1-1; D possibly corresponds to TRBD1 (5 bases). Per germline, CDR1 KGHSH and CDR2 LQKENI. V gave up 0 bases and J gave up 4 bases, with 12 bases separating them. The CDR3 runs to 15 residues.

The chain combines TRBV5-1 with TRBJ2-2, with D tentatively TRBD1 (6 bases). From germline, CDR1 is SGHRS and CDR2 YFSETQ. Trimming left V 3 bases short and J 1 base short, with 10 bases between. The CDR3 contains 15 residues. CDR3 DNA: TGCGCCAGCAGCTACCGGACAGAGAACACCGGGGAGCTGTTTTTT. This sequence encodes CASSYRTENTGELFF. Using reference TRBV5-1 and TRBJ2-2 for the parts outside the CDR3, the full variable domain is KAGVTQTPRYLIKTRGQQVTLSCSPISGHRSVSWYQQTPGQGLQFLFEYFSETQRNKGNFPGRFSGRQFSNSRSEMNVSTLELGDSALYLCASSYRTENTGELFFGEGSRLTVL.

The chain combines TRBV10-2 with TRBJ1-1; D is possibly TRBD1 (5 bases). Germline CDR1 is WSHSY and CDR2 is SAAADI. The V end lost 0 bases, the J end lost 0 bases, and 11 bases lay between the germline ends. There are 16 residues in the CDR3. CDR3 residues: CASSESGGVVNTEAFF. CDR3 DNA: TGCGCCAGCAGTGAGTCGGGGGGGGTAGTGAACACTGAAGCTTTCTTT.